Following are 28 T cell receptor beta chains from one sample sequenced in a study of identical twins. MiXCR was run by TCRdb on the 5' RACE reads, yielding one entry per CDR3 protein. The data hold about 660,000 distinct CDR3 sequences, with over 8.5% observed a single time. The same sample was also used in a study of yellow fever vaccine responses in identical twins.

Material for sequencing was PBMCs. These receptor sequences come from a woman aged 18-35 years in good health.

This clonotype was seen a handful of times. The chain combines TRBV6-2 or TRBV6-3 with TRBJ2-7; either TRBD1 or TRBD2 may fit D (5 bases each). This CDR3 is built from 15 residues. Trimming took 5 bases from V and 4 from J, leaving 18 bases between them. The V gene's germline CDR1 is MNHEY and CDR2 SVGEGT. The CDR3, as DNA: TGTGCCAGCAGTACCCCGGGGCAGATTGGATACGAGCAGTACTTC. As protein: CASSTPGQIGYEQYF.

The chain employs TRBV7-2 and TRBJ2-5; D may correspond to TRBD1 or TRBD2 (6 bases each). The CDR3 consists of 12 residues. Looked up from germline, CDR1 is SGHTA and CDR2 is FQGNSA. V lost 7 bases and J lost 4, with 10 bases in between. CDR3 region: CASTGGAETQYF. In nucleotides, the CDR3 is TGTGCCAGCACCGGGGGCGCAGAGACCCAGTACTTC.

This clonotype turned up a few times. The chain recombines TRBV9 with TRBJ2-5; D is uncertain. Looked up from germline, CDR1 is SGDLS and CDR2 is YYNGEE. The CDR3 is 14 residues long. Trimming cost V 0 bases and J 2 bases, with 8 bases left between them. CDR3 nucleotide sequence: TGTGCCAGCAGCGTAGATCCCGAGCAAGAGACCCAGTACTTC. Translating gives CASSVDPEQETQYF.

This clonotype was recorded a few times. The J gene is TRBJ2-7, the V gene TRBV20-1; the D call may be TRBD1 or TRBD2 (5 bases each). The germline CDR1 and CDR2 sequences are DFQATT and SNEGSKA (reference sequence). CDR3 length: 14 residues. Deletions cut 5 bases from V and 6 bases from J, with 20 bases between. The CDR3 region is CSAANLVLGTEQYF. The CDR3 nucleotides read TGCAGTGCTGCCAACTTGGTTCTAGGGACCGAGCAGTACTTC.

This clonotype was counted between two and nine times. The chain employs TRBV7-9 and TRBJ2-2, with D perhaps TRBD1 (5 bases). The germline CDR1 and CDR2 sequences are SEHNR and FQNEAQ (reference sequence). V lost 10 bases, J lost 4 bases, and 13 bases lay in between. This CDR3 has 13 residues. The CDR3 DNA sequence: TGTGCCAAAGGCAGGGTCGGCACCGGGGAGCTGTTTTTT. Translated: CAKGRVGTGELFF.

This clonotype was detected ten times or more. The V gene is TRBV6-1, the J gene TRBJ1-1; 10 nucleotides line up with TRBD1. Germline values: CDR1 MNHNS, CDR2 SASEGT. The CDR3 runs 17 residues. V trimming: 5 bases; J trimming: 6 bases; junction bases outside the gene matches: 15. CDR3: CASSTWTGGALESEAFF. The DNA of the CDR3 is TGTGCCAGCAGTACCTGGACAGGGGGGGCTCTCGAATCTGAAGCTTTCTTT.

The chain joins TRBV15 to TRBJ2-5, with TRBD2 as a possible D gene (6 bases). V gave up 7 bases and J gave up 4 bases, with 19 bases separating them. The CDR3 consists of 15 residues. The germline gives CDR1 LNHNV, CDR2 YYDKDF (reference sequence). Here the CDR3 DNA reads TGTGCCACCATCCCCCGGGGAGGTGGGGGAGAGACCCAGTACTTC. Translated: CATIPRGGGGETQYF.

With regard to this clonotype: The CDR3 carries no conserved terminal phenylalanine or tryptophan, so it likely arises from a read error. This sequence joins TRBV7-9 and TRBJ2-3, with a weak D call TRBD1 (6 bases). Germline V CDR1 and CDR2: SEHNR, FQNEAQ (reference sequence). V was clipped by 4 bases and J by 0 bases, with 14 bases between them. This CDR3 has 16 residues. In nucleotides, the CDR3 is TGTGCCAGCAGCTCAATAGGGGGTAAAAGCACAGATACGCAGTATCTT. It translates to CASSSIGGKSTDTQYL.

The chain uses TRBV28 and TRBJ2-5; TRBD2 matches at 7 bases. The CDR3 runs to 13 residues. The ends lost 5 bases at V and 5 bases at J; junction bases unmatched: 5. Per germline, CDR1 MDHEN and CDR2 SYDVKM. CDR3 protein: CASSSREGETQYF. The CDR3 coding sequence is TGTGCCAGCAGTAGCAGGGAGGGGGAGACCCAGTACTTC.

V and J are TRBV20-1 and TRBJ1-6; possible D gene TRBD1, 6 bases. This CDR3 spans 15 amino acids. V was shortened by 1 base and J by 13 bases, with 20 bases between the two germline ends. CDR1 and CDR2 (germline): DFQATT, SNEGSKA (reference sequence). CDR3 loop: CSARVMAGDYSPLHF. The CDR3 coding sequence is TGCAGTGCTAGAGTTATGGCAGGGGACTACTCCCCCCTCCACTTT.

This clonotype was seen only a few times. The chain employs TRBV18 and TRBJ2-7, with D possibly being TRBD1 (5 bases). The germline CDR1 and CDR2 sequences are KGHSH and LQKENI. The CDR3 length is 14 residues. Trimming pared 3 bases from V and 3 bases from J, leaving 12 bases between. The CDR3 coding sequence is TGTGCCAGCTCACCTTCCAGGGCCCACTACGAGCAGTACTTC. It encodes CASSPSRAHYEQYF.

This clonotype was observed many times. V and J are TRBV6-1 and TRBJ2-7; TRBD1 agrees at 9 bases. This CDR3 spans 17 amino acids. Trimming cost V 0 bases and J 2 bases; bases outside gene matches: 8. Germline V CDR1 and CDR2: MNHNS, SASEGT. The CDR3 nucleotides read TGTGCCAGCAGTGAAGCTTCTAGAGGACAGGGGACCTACGAGCAGTACTTC. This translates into CASSEASRGQGTYEQYF.

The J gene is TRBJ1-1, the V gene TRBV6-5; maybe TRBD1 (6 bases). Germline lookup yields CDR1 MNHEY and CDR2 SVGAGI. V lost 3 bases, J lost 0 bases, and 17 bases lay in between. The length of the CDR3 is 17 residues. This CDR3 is CASSYLSGQSLNTEAFF. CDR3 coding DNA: TGTGCCAGCAGTTATCTCTCCGGACAGTCCTTGAACACTGAAGCTTTCTTT.

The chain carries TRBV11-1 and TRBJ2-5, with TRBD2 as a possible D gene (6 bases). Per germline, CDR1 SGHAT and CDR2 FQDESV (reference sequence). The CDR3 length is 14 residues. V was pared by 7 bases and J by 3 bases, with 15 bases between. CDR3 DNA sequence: TGTGCCAGCATGGGGGGACGGACCAAAGAGACCCAGTACTTC. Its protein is CASMGGRTKETQYF.

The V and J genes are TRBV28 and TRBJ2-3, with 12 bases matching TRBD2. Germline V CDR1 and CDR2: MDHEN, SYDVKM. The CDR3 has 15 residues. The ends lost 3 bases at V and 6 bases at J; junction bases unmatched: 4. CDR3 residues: CASSFPSGGADTQYF. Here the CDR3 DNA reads TGTGCCAGCAGTTTCCCTAGCGGGGGGGCGGATACGCAGTATTTT.

CDR3 in DNA: TGTGCCAGCAGACAGGGGACCACCGGGGAGCTGTTTTTT. The encoded protein is CASRQGTTGELFF. The chain joins TRBV12-3 or TRBV12-4 to TRBJ2-2, with 7 bases that match TRBD1. The V and J ends lost 6 bases and 4 bases, in that order; junction bases with no gene match: 2. The CDR3 extends over 13 amino acids.

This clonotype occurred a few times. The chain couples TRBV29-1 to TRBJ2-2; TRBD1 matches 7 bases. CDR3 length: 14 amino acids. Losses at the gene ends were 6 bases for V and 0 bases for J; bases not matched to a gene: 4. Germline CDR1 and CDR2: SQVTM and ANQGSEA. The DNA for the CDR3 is TGCAGCGTAAAAGGGACAGCGAACACCGGGGAGCTGTTTTTT. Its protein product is CSVKGTANTGELFF.

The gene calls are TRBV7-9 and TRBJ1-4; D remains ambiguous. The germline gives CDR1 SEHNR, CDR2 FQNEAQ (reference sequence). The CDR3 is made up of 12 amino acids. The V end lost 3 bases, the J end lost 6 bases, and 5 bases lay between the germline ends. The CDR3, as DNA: TGTGCCAGCAGCTTTTCCGATGAAAAACTGTTTTTT. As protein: CASSFSDEKLFF.

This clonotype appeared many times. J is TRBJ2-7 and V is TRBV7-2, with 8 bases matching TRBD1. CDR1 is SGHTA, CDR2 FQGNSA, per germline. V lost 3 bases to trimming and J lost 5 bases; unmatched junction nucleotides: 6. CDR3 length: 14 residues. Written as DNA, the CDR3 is TGTGCCAGCAGCTTTAGGACAGGGAGCGACGAGCAGTACTTC. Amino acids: CASSFRTGSDEQYF.

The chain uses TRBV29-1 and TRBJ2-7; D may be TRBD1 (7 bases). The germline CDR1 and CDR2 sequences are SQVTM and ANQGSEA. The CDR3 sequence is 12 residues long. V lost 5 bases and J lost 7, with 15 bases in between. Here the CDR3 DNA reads TGCAGCGTTCAGGAGGGGGCGGGGGAGCAGTACTTC. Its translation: CSVQEGAGEQYF.

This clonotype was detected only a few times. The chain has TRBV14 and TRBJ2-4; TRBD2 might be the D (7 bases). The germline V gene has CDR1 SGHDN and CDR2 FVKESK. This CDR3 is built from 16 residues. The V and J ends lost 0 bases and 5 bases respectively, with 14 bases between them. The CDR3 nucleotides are TGTGCCAGCAGCCAAGACGGGGGGCCTAGCCAAAACATTCAGTACTTC. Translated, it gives CASSQDGGPSQNIQYF.

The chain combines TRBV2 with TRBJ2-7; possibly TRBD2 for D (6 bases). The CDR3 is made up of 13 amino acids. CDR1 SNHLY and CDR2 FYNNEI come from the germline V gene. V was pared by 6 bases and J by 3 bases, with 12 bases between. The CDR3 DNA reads TGTGCCAGCAGGGTGGGACTCCACTACGAGCAGTACTTC. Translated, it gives CASRVGLHYEQYF. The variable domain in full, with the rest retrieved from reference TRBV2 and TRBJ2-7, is EPEVTQTPSHQVTQMGQEVILRCVPISNHLYFYWYRQILGQKVEFLVSFYNNEISEKSEIFDDQFSVERPDGSNFTLKIRSTKLEDSAMYFCASRVGLHYEQYFGPGTRLTVT.

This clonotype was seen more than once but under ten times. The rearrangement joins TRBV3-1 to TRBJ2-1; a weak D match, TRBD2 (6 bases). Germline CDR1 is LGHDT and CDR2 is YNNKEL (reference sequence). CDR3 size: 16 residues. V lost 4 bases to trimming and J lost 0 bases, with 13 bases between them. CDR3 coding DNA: TGTGCCAGCAGCCCGGGACTCCTGAGCTCCTACAATGAGCAGTTCTTC. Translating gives CASSPGLLSSYNEQFF.

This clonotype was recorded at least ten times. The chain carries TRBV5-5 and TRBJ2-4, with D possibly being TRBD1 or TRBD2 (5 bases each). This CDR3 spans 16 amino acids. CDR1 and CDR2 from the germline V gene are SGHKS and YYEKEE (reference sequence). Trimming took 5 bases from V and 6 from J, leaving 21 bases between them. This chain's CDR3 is CASRPSGRWDRNIQYF. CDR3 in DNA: TGTGCCAGCAGACCCTCGGGGCGATGGGATAGAAACATTCAGTACTTC.

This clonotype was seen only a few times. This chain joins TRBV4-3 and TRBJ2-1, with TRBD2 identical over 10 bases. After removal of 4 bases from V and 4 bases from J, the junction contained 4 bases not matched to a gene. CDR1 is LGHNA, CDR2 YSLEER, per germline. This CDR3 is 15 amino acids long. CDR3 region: CASSRQLAGYNEQFF. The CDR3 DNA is TGCGCCAGCAGCCGACAACTAGCGGGATACAATGAGCAGTTCTTC.

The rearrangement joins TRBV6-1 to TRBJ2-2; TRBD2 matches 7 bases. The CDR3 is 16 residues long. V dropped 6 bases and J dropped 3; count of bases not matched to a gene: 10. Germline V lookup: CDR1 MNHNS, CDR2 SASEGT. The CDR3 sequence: CASRRAGELDTGELFF. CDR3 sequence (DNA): TGTGCCAGCAGGCGCGCGGGGGAATTGGACACCGGGGAGCTGTTTTTT.

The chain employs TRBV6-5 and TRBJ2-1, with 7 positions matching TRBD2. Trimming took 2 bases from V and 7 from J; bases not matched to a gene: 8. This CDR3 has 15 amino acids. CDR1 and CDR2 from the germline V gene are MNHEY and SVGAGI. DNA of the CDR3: TGTGCCAGCAGTTACCAGGAGAGCGGGATTAATGAGCAGTTCTTC. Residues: CASSYQESGINEQFF.

The CDR3 reads CATQERQGGYEQYF. CDR3 nucleotides: TGTGCCACCCAGGAAAGACAGGGCGGCTACGAGCAGTACTTC. This chain uses TRBV10-3 with TRBJ2-7; TRBD1 aligns across 7 bases. This CDR3 is 14 amino acids long. Germline V gene data show CDR1 as ENHRY and CDR2 as SYGVKD. J gave up 3 bases and V 10 bases, and 12 bases lay outside the gene matches.